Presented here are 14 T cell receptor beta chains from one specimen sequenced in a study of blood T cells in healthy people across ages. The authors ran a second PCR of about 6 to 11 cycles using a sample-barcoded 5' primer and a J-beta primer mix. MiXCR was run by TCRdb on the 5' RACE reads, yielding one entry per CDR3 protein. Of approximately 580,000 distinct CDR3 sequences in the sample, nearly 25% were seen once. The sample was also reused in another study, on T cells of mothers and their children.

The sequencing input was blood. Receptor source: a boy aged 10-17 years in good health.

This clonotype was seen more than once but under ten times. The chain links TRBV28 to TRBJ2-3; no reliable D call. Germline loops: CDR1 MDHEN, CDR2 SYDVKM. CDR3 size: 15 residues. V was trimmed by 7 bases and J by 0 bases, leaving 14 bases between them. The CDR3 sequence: CASNTLESSTDTQYF. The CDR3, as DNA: TGTGCCAGCAATACGTTGGAGTCTAGCACAGATACGCAGTATTTT.

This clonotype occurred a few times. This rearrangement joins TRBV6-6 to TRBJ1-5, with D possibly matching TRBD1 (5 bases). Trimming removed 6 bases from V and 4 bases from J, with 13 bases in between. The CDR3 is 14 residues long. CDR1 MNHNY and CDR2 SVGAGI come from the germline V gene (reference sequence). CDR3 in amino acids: CASRNTGFNQPQHF. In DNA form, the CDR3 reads TGTGCCAGCAGGAACACAGGATTTAATCAGCCCCAGCATTTT.

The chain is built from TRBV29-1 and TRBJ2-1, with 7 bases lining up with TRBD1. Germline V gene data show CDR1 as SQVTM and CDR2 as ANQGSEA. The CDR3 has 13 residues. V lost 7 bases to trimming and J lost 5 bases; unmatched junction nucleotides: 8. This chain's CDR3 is CSADKDRHNEQFF. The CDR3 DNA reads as TGCAGCGCAGACAAGGACAGGCACAATGAGCAGTTCTTC.

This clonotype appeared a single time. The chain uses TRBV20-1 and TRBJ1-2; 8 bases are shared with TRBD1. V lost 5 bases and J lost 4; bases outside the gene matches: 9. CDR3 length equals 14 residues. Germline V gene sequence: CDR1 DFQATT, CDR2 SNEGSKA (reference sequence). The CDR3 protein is CSASWTGKGYGYTF. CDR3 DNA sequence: TGCAGTGCTTCTTGGACAGGGAAGGGCTATGGCTACACCTTC.

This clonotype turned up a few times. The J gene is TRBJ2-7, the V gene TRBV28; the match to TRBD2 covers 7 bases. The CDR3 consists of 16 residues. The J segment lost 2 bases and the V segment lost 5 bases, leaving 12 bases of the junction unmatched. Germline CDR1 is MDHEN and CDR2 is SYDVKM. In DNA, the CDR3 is TGTGCCAGCAGTAGACTAGCTATAAGGAATGCCTACGAGCAGTACTTC. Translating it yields CASSRLAIRNAYEQYF.

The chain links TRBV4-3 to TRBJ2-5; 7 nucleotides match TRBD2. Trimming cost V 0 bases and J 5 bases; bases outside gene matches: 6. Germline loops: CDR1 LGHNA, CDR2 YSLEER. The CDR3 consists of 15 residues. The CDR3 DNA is TGCGCCAGCAGCCAAGACCGACTAGCCGGGGAGACCCAGTACTTC. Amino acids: CASSQDRLAGETQYF.

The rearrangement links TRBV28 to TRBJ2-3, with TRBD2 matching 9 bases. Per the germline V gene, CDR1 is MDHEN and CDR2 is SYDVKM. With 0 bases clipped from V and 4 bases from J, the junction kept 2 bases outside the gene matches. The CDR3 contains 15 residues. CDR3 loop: CASSLWGGRADTQYF. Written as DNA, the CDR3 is TGTGCCAGCAGTTTATGGGGCGGGAGGGCAGATACGCAGTATTTT.

For the CDR3, the DNA is TGTGCCAGCAGCGTAGAGGCAGCGAACACTGAAGCTTTCTTT. Translation: CASSVEAANTEAFF. This rearrangement joins TRBV9 to TRBJ1-1; no definite D call. The CDR3 length is 14 residues. The ends were cut back, 0 bases at V and 1 base at J, with 7 bases in the middle. Germline values: CDR1 SGDLS, CDR2 YYNGEE. Full variable domain (rest looked up from reference TRBV9 and TRBJ1-1): DSGVTQTPKHLITATGQRVTLRCSPRSGDLSVYWYQQSLDQGLQFLIQYYNGEERAKGNILERFSAQQFPDLHSELNLSSLELGDSALYFCASSVEAANTEAFFGQGTRLTVV.

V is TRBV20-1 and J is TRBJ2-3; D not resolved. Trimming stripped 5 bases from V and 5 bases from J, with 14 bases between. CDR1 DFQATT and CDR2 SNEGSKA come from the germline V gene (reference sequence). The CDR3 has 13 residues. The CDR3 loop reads CSALPIPRDTQYF. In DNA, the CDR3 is TGCAGTGCTTTACCGATTCCGCGAGATACGCAGTATTTT.

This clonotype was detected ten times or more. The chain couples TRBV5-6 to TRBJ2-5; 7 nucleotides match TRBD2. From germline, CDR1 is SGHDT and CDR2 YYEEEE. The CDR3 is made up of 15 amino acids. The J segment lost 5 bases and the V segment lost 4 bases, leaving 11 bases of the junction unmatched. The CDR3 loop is CASSLRAGLRETQYF. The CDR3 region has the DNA TGTGCCAGCAGCCTCCGAGCGGGGTTGCGGGAGACCCAGTACTTC.

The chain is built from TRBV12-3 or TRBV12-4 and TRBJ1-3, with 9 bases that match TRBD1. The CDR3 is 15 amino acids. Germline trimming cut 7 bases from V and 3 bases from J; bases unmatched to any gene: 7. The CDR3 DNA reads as TGTGCCAGCAATCCGGGACAGGGTTATGGAAACACCATATATTTT. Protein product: CASNPGQGYGNTIYF.

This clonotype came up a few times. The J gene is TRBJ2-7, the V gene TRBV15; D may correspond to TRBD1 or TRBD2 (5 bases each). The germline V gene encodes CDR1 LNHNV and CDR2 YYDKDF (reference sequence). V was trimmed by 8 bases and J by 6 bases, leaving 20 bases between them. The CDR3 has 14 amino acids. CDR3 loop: CATAHPGTVGEQYF. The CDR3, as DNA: TGTGCCACCGCCCATCCGGGGACGGTAGGCGAGCAGTACTTC.

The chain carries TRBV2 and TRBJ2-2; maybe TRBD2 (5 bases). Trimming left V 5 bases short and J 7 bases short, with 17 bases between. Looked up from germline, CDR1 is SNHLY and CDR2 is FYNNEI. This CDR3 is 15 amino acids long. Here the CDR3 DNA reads TGTGCCAGCAGTTCGGCCGAGAACGGGAACGGGGAGCTGTTTTTT. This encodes CASSSAENGNGELFF.

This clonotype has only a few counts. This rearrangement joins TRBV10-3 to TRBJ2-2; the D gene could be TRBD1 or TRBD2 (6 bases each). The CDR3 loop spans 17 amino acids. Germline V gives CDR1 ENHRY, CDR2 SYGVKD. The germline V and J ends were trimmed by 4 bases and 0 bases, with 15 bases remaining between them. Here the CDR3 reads CAISGGARTANTGELFF. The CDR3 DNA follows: TGTGCCATCAGTGGGGGGGCAAGGACAGCGAACACCGGGGAGCTGTTTTTT.